The 30 T cell receptor beta chains below come from one sample, sequenced in a study of cytomegalovirus exposure and HLA in healthy donors. The primer mix had 60 Vbeta and 13 Jbeta primers. Sequencing was performed with immunoSEQ multiplex PCR; in TCRdb, only in-frame clones are kept and a portion is missing. The sample contains 130,000 to 150,000 clones, nearly 80% of which appear only once. The material sequenced was PBMCs. Receptors were obtained from a man between 40 and 49 years old in good health and CMV-seropositive.

The CDR3 DNA sequence: TGTGCCAGTAGTACGAGCGGGGTTTTCACCGGGGAGCTGTTTTTT. It translates to CASSTSGVFTGELFF. The V call is TRBV19, the J call TRBJ2-2, with 7 bases that match TRBD2. Trimming took 4 bases from V and 4 from J; bases not matched to a gene: 6. From germline, CDR1 is LNHDA and CDR2 SQIVND (reference sequence). This CDR3 has 15 residues.

The rearrangement joins TRBV25-1 to TRBJ1-2; tentative D call: TRBD1 (5 bases). Germline V gene sequence: CDR1 MGHDK, CDR2 SYGVNS. The CDR3 extends over 12 amino acids. V lost 8 bases and J 8 bases, leaving 15 bases between the germline ends. CDR3 amino acids: CASYRQKDGYTF. DNA of the CDR3: TGTGCCAGCTATCGACAGAAAGACGGCTACACCTTC.

The genes are TRBV29-1 and TRBJ2-2, with D perhaps matching TRBD1 (6 bases). This CDR3 spans 14 amino acids. The germline V and J ends were trimmed by 4 bases and 5 bases, with 14 bases remaining between them. CDR1 is SQVTM and CDR2 is ANQGSEA in the germline V gene. The DNA for the CDR3 is TGCAGCGTTGGTTCCAGGGGTGGAACCGGGGAGCTGTTTTTT. It encodes CSVGSRGGTGELFF.

This clone was found a few times. The gene calls are TRBV7-2 and TRBJ2-7; TRBD2 might be the D (6 bases). V was cut by 1 base and J by 0 bases, with 10 bases left in between. CDR1 and CDR2 (germline): SGHTA, FQGNSA. This CDR3 contains 15 residues. The CDR3 reads CASSLGVAVSYEQYF. CDR3 in DNA: TGTGCCAGCAGCTTAGGGGTAGCGGTCTCCTACGAGCAGTACTTC. The variable domain in full, completed from reference TRBV7-2 and TRBJ2-7, reads GAGVSQSPSNKVTEKGKDVELRCDPISGHTALYWYRQSLGQGLEFLIYFQGNSAPDKSGLPSDRFSAERTGGSVSTLTIQRTQQEDSAVYLCASSLGVAVSYEQYFGPGTRLTVT.

V is TRBV28 and J is TRBJ2-5; 7 nucleotides match TRBD1. The CDR3 is 15 residues long. J was trimmed by 9 bases and V by 5 bases; bases with no gene match: 15. Germline CDR1 is MDHEN and CDR2 is SYDVKM. The DNA of the CDR3 is TGTGCCAGCAGTCGGCCCTTTCGGTCCCAGGGGGCCCAGTACTTC. This codes for CASSRPFRSQGAQYF.

Only a few counts were recorded for this clone. This chain joins TRBV10-3 and TRBJ2-5; 8 positions match TRBD2. V lost 0 bases to trimming and J lost 5 bases; unmatched junction nucleotides: 5. The CDR3 consists of 15 residues. The V gene's germline CDR1 is ENHRY and CDR2 SYGVKD. The CDR3 here is CAISESSGSVETQYF. CDR3 sequence (DNA): TGTGCCATCAGTGAGTCGAGCGGGAGTGTTGAGACCCAGTACTTC.

This chain uses TRBV18 with TRBJ1-2; 7 bases are a match to TRBD1. The CDR3 is made up of 14 amino acids. The germline V gene encodes CDR1 KGHSH and CDR2 LQKENI. The trim removed 3 bases at V and 1 base at J, leaving 2 bases unmatched. This CDR3 reads CASSPGQSNYGYTF. The CDR3 nucleotides read TGTGCCAGCTCACCGGGACAGAGTAACTATGGCTACACCTTC. Full variable domain (rest looked up from reference TRBV18 and TRBJ1-2): NAGVMQNPRHLVRRRGQEARLRCSPMKGHSHVYWYRQLPEEGLKFMVYLQKENIIDESGMPKERFSAEFPKEGPSILRIQQVVRGDSAAYFCASSPGQSNYGYTFGSGTRLTVV.

The genes are TRBV7-2 and TRBJ2-4, with D possibly matching TRBD2 (5 bases). The germline gives CDR1 SGHTA, CDR2 FQGNSA. Trimming shortened V by 4 bases and J by 0 bases, and 7 bases separated the two germline ends. The CDR3 has 14 amino acids. CDR3 loop: CASSSGLAKNIQYF. In nucleotides, the CDR3 is TGTGCCAGCAGCTCAGGACTAGCCAAAAACATTCAGTACTTC.

The V call is TRBV30, the J call TRBJ1-2; 7 positions match TRBD1. The germline gives CDR1 GTSNPN, CDR2 SVGIG (reference sequence). The trim removed 0 bases at V and 6 bases at J, leaving 7 bases unmatched. The CDR3 sequence is 14 residues long. The CDR3 loop reads CAWSVLITGDGYTF. As DNA, the CDR3 is TGTGCCTGGAGTGTTTTAATTACAGGGGATGGCTACACCTTC.

The rearrangement joins TRBV2 to TRBJ2-3, with D maybe TRBD2 (7 bases). This CDR3 spans 16 amino acids. The germline V gene encodes CDR1 SNHLY and CDR2 FYNNEI. With 5 bases removed from V and 3 bases from J, the gap between germline ends came to 18 bases. The CDR3 region is CASSQQGTGGTDTQYF. The CDR3, as DNA: TGTGCCAGCAGTCAACAGGGTACGGGAGGTACAGATACGCAGTATTTT. The full variable domain, its missing parts supplied by reference TRBV2 and TRBJ2-3, is EPEVTQTPSHQVTQMGQEVILRCVPISNHLYFYWYRQILGQKVEFLVSFYNNEISEKSEIFDDQFSVERPDGSNFTLKIRSTKLEDSAMYFCASSQQGTGGTDTQYFGPGTRLTVL.

The rearrangement joins TRBV29-1 to TRBJ2-5; D perhaps matches TRBD1 (6 bases). Trimming shortened V by 5 bases and J by 5 bases, and 12 bases separated the two germline ends. Germline CDR1 is SQVTM and CDR2 is ANQGSEA. The CDR3 totals 12 residues. The CDR3 DNA is TGCAGCGTTCCCAGGGGAGAGGAGACCCAGTACTTC. It encodes CSVPRGEETQYF.

The genes are TRBV7-3 and TRBJ2-6, with D unclear. The germline CDR1 and CDR2 sequences are SGHTA and FQGTGA. The CDR3 covers 16 residues. Trimming shortened V by 1 base and J by 1 base, and 8 bases separated the two germline ends. Here the CDR3 DNA reads TGTGCCAGCAGCTTAAAGGCCGGGTCTGGGGCCAACGTCCTGACTTTC. The encoded protein is CASSLKAGSGANVLTF.

The chain combines TRBV28 with TRBJ2-3; D is possibly TRBD1 (6 bases). Deletions cut 10 bases from V and 4 bases from J, with 12 bases between. The germline V gene has CDR1 MDHEN and CDR2 SYDVKM. The CDR3 sequence is 12 residues long. Here the CDR3 DNA reads TGTGCCACCCGGGACACTTCAGATACGCAGTATTTT. Translated, it gives CATRDTSDTQYF. Combining the CDR3 with reference TRBV28 and TRBJ2-3 gives the whole variable domain DVKVTQSSRYLVKRTGEKVFLECVQDMDHENMFWYRQDPGLGLRLIYFSYDVKMKEKGDIPEGYSVSREKKERFSLILESASTNQTSMYLCATRDTSDTQYFGPGTRLTVL.

The chain carries TRBV30 and TRBJ2-3, with 8 nucleotides matching TRBD2. Germline CDR1 and CDR2: GTSNPN and SVGIG (reference sequence). The CDR3 is made up of 16 amino acids. Trimming at V came to 0 bases and at J to 8 bases, leaving 13 bases not matched to a gene. This CDR3 is CAWSVSAGGGVGTQYF. CDR3 DNA: TGTGCCTGGAGTGTCAGCGCGGGGGGTGGAGTGGGTACGCAGTATTTT. The complete variable domain, with remaining parts taken from reference TRBV30 and TRBJ2-3, reads SQTIHQWPATLVQPVGSPLSLECTVEGTSNPNLYWYRQAAGRGLQLLFYSVGIGQISSEVPQNLSASRPQDRQFILSSKKLLLSDSGFYLCAWSVSAGGGVGTQYFGPGTRLTVL.

J is TRBJ2-7 and V is TRBV18; 9 bases fit TRBD1. CDR1 is KGHSH and CDR2 is LQKENI in the germline V gene. V shed 2 bases and J 5 bases; nucleotides not matched to a gene: 7. The CDR3 length is 15 residues. CDR3 DNA sequence: TGTGCCAGCTCACCAAGAACAGGGGGCATGGACGAGCAGTACTTC. Amino acid sequence: CASSPRTGGMDEQYF.

The V call is TRBV27, the J call TRBJ1-5; D perhaps matches TRBD1 (5 bases). Germline values: CDR1 MNHEY, CDR2 SMNVEV (reference sequence). V lost 2 bases, J lost 4 bases, and 6 bases lay in between. The CDR3 spans 13 residues. CDR3: CASSLAGNQPQHF. The DNA of the CDR3 is TGTGCCAGCAGTTTAGCAGGGAATCAGCCCCAGCATTTT.

This clone was found once. This chain joins TRBV27 and TRBJ2-7; the match to TRBD2 covers 9 bases. The CDR3 is 14 amino acids. With V trimmed by 5 bases and J by 5 bases, 7 bases remained unmatched. Germline loops: CDR1 MNHEY, CDR2 SMNVEV (reference sequence). The CDR3 loop is CASSTPGLADEQYF. The DNA for the CDR3 is TGTGCCAGCAGTACCCCGGGACTAGCAGACGAGCAGTACTTC.

The gene calls are TRBV25-1 and TRBJ2-7; D is perhaps TRBD2 (7 bases). The CDR3 sequence is 14 residues long. Germline values: CDR1 MGHDK, CDR2 SYGVNS. The germline V and J ends were trimmed by 4 bases and 3 bases, with 13 bases remaining between them. The CDR3 sequence: CASSGVGGGYEQYF. For the CDR3, the DNA is TGTGCCAGCAGTGGGGTGGGAGGGGGCTACGAGCAGTACTTC.

The CDR3 bases are TGTGCCAGCAGTGTGTCAGGGCTAGGAAAACTGTTTTTT. Translated: CASSVSGLGKLFF. The chain has TRBV25-1 and TRBJ1-4, with D maybe TRBD1 (5 bases). Germline V lookup: CDR1 MGHDK, CDR2 SYGVNS. The germline V and J ends were trimmed by 4 bases and 10 bases, with 13 bases remaining between them. The CDR3 runs to 13 residues.

V usage is TRBV5-1 and J usage is TRBJ1-1; D gene uncertain. The germline V and J ends were trimmed by 3 bases and 11 bases, with 11 bases remaining between them. Germline CDR1 is SGHRS and CDR2 is YFSETQ. CDR3 size: 11 residues. This CDR3 reads CASSSGRWAFF. CDR3 nucleotides: TGCGCCAGCAGCTCGGGTCGGTGGGCTTTCTTT.

A single count supports this clone. The chain couples TRBV19 to TRBJ2-2, with D possibly TRBD2 on 6 matching bases. Per the germline V gene, CDR1 is LNHDA and CDR2 is SQIVND (reference sequence). Trimming took 4 bases from V and 4 from J, leaving 10 bases between them. The CDR3 spans 14 residues. CDR3 region: CASSNSGTTGELFF. Here the CDR3 DNA reads TGTGCCAGTAGTAATAGCGGAACCACCGGGGAGCTGTTTTTT.

The gene calls are TRBV9 and TRBJ1-6; 8 bases line up with TRBD1. Per germline, CDR1 SGDLS and CDR2 YYNGEE. The CDR3 has 16 amino acids. Unmatched junction bases numbered 10, after V lost 4 bases and J lost 7 bases. The CDR3 bases are TGTGCCAGCAGCAATCCCTCGGGACAGGAGAATTCACCCCTCCACTTT. Its translation is CASSNPSGQENSPLHF.

The chain joins TRBV2 to TRBJ2-3; 7 bases map to TRBD1. This CDR3 has 15 residues. Per the germline V gene, CDR1 is SNHLY and CDR2 is FYNNEI. V was pared by 10 bases and J by 0 bases, with 10 bases of the junction left unmatched. The CDR3 region has the DNA TGTGCCATACCTCAGGGGGTTGGGAGCACAGATACGCAGTATTTT. Its translation is CAIPQGVGSTDTQYF. Full variable domain (missing parts from reference TRBV2 and TRBJ2-3): EPEVTQTPSHQVTQMGQEVILRCVPISNHLYFYWYRQILGQKVEFLVSFYNNEISEKSEIFDDQFSVERPDGSNFTLKIRSTKLEDSAMYFCAIPQGVGSTDTQYFGPGTRLTVL.

This chain links TRBV19 with TRBJ2-1, with a weak D call TRBD2 (5 bases). The CDR3 runs 15 residues. Germline V lookup: CDR1 LNHDA, CDR2 SQIVND (reference sequence). Trimming cost V 3 bases and J 5 bases, with 14 bases left between them. This CDR3 reads CASSISEQRHNEQFF. For the CDR3, the DNA is TGTGCCAGTAGTATTAGCGAACAACGTCACAATGAGCAGTTCTTC.

The chain couples TRBV4-1 to TRBJ1-2, with 9 positions matching TRBD1. Trimming at V came to 0 bases and at J to 4 bases, leaving 6 bases not matched to a gene. The CDR3 is made up of 16 amino acids. Germline lookup yields CDR1 MGHRA and CDR2 YSYEKL. The CDR3 DNA reads as TGCGCCAGCAGCCAAGAACGCGACAGGGGGAGCTATGGCTACACCTTC. This gives the protein CASSQERDRGSYGYTF.

This clone turned up a few times. The CDR3 protein is CAISGRGAISYEQYF. CDR3 nucleotide sequence: TGTGCCATTAGCGGTCGCGGGGCCATCTCCTACGAGCAGTACTTC. The chain employs TRBV7-9 and TRBJ2-7, with a tentative D call TRBD2 (6 bases). Trimming took off 10 bases at V and 0 bases at J, with 19 bases between the two ends. Germline V gene sequence: CDR1 SEHNR, CDR2 FQNEAQ (reference sequence). CDR3 length: 15 residues. Based on the CDR3 plus reference TRBV7-9 and TRBJ2-7, the full variable domain is DTGVSQNPRHKITKRGQNVTFRCDPISEHNRLYWYRQTLGQGPEFLTYFQNEAQLEKSRLLSDRFSAERPKGSFSTLEIQRTEQGDSAMYLCAISGRGAISYEQYFGPGTRLTVT.

This clone was seen a handful of times. The chain couples TRBV4-1 to TRBJ1-3; D gene uncertain. The germline V and J ends were trimmed by 4 bases and 1 base, with 26 bases remaining between them. Germline CDR1 MGHRA, CDR2 YSYEKL. This CDR3 is 20 amino acids long. CDR3 amino acids: CASSPLTWALRARSGNTIYF. In DNA form, the CDR3 reads TGCGCCAGCAGCCCCTTGACTTGGGCCCTGAGGGCTCGGTCTGGAAACACCATATATTTT.

The V gene is TRBV14, the J gene TRBJ1-3; no definite D call. The germline V gene encodes CDR1 SGHDN and CDR2 FVKESK. This CDR3 contains 14 residues. V was pared by 6 bases and J by 1 base, with 10 bases between. The CDR3 nucleotides are TGTGCCAGCAGTCGTGCGGTGTCTGGAAACACCATATATTTT. Translation gives CASSRAVSGNTIYF.

The chain has TRBV7-6 and TRBJ2-7; D call uncertain. With 11 bases removed from V and 7 bases from J, the gap between germline ends came to 12 bases. The CDR3 loop spans 10 amino acids. Germline assignment: CDR1 SGHVS and CDR2 FNYEAQ. CDR3 DNA sequence: TGTGCCGCCCGGATGAGGGAGCAGTACTTC. Protein product: CAARMREQYF.

A remark on this clone: Other DNA variants within this sample encode the same CDR3. The chain carries TRBV2 and TRBJ2-1; D is ambiguous. Per germline, CDR1 SNHLY and CDR2 FYNNEI. The CDR3 spans 15 residues. The ends were cut back, 3 bases at V and 14 bases at J, with 23 bases in the middle. The CDR3 is CASSEALRTDLSKFF. The DNA for the CDR3 is TGTGCCAGCAGTGAGGCGCTTCGCACAGATCTCAGTAAGTTCTTC.